The rows below give T cell receptor beta chains drawn from one sample of a study of identical twins. TCRdb independently ran MiXCR on the 5' RACE reads; one entry per CDR3 protein. Among nearly 900,000 distinct CDR3 sequences listed, about 12% were seen once. These data were also filed under a second study, of yellow fever vaccine responses in identical twins.

The sequenced sample consisted of PBMCs. The receptors shown here come from a woman between 18 and 29 years old in good health. CDR3s include the opening cysteine and the closing phenylalanine or tryptophan. Each record gives: CDR3 length, V gene, J gene, D gene, clone size, CDR3 DNA, CDR3 protein. The D gene is left open where the match is weak. Clone size is not always given. Where it is, it says once, few, many or a class for expanded clones.

CDR3 length: 14
V gene: TRBV2
J gene: TRBJ2-2
D gene: NA
clone size: NA
CDR3 DNA: TGTGCCAGCATCGAACCAGCGAACACCGGGGAGCTGTTTTTT
CDR3 protein: CASIEPANTGELFF

CDR3 length: 15
V gene: TRBV20-1
J gene: TRBJ2-3
D gene: TRBD2
clone size: NA
CDR3 DNA: TGCAGTCTCCTGGGAGGGATCGGTCTGGCAGATACGCAGTATTTT
CDR3 protein: CSLLGGIGLADTQYF

CDR3 length: 16
V gene: TRBV3-1
J gene: TRBJ1-4
D gene: NA
clone size: few
CDR3 DNA: TGTGCCAGCAGCCAAGAGTGGGATACATTGAATGAAAAACTGTTTTTT
CDR3 protein: CASSQEWDTLNEKLFF

CDR3 length: 15
V gene: TRBV9
J gene: TRBJ2-1
D gene: TRBD2
clone size: NA
CDR3 DNA: TGTGCCAGCAGCCCCCCTAGCGGGAGTTCGTATGAGCAGTTCTTC
CDR3 protein: CASSPPSGSSYEQFF

CDR3 length: 14
V gene: TRBV14
J gene: TRBJ1-2
D gene: NA
clone size: NA
CDR3 DNA: TGTGCCAGCAGCCAAGAGCTGGGCAACTATGGCTACACCTTC
CDR3 protein: CASSQELGNYGYTF

CDR3 length: 14
V gene: TRBV20-1
J gene: TRBJ2-7
D gene: TRBD1
clone size: NA
CDR3 DNA: TGCAGTGCACAACCGGGACAGGGGATCTACGAGCAGTACTTC
CDR3 protein: CSAQPGQGIYEQYF

CDR3 length: 14
V gene: TRBV6-1
J gene: TRBJ2-3
D gene: TRBD2
clone size: NA
CDR3 DNA: TGTGCCAGCAGAAAGCGGGGGGGCGGAGATACGCAGTATTTT
CDR3 protein: CASRKRGGGDTQYF

CDR3 length: 16
V gene: TRBV19
J gene: TRBJ2-7
D gene: NA
clone size: NA
CDR3 DNA: TGTGCCAGTACAGCAGGGCCGACAAGGAGCTCCTACGAGCAGTACTTC
CDR3 protein: CASTAGPTRSSYEQYF

CDR3 length: 15
V gene: TRBV12-3/TRBV12-4
J gene: TRBJ1-2
D gene: NA
clone size: few
CDR3 DNA: TGTGCCAGCAGTTTAGCGTACAGACAAAACTATGGCTACACCTTC
CDR3 protein: CASSLAYRQNYGYTF

CDR3 length: 16
V gene: TRBV6-5
J gene: TRBJ2-1
D gene: TRBD2
clone size: few
CDR3 DNA: TGTGCCAGCAGTTACTCTGGCGGGGGGGGTTACAATGAGCAGTTCTTC
CDR3 protein: CASSYSGGGGYNEQFF

CDR3 length: 14
V gene: TRBV19
J gene: TRBJ2-1
D gene: TRBD2
clone size: NA
CDR3 DNA: TGTGCCAGTAGTCTTAGCGGGCAAGGAAATGAGCAGTTCTTC
CDR3 protein: CASSLSGQGNEQFF

CDR3 length: 17
V gene: TRBV7-9
J gene: TRBJ2-1
D gene: NA
clone size: few
CDR3 DNA: TGTGCCAGCAGTTTTAGCCTGACAGGTAGTAACTACAATGAGCAGTTCTTC
CDR3 protein: CASSFSLTGSNYNEQFF

CDR3 length: 14
V gene: TRBV9
J gene: TRBJ2-5
D gene: NA
clone size: NA
CDR3 DNA: TGTGCCAGCAGCGTTGGAGGGCCTCAAGAGACCCAGTACTTC
CDR3 protein: CASSVGGPQETQYF

CDR3 length: 15
V gene: TRBV12-3/TRBV12-4
J gene: TRBJ2-1
D gene: NA
clone size: few
CDR3 DNA: TGTGCCAGCAGCCGTAGAGCGTCGTACAACAATGAGCAGTTCTTC
CDR3 protein: CASSRRASYNNEQFF

CDR3 length: 16
V gene: TRBV3-1
J gene: TRBJ2-3
D gene: TRBD2
clone size: many
CDR3 DNA: TGTGCCAGCAGCCAAGTGGGCGGGAGGTCGACAGATACGCAGTATTTT
CDR3 protein: CASSQVGGRSTDTQYF

CDR3 length: 12
V gene: TRBV5-6
J gene: TRBJ2-7
D gene: NA
clone size: NA
CDR3 DNA: TGTGCCAGCAGCTTGGTAGAGAACGAGCAGTACTTC
CDR3 protein: CASSLVENEQYF

CDR3 length: 10
V gene: TRBV29-1
J gene: TRBJ1-1
D gene: NA
clone size: NA
CDR3 DNA: TGCAGCGGGGGAGGAGCTGAAGCTTTCTTT
CDR3 protein: CSGGGAEAFF

CDR3 length: 14
V gene: TRBV11-2
J gene: TRBJ2-3
D gene: NA
clone size: NA
CDR3 DNA: TGTGCCAGCTCCCAGGGCTCGGCAACAGATACGCAGTATTTT
CDR3 protein: CASSQGSATDTQYF

CDR3 length: 14
V gene: TRBV24-1
J gene: TRBJ1-5
D gene: NA
clone size: NA
CDR3 DNA: TGTGCCACCAGTGTCGGGACGGAGAATCAGCCCCAGCATTTT
CDR3 protein: CATSVGTENQPQHF

CDR3 length: 14
V gene: TRBV12-3/TRBV12-4
J gene: TRBJ2-7
D gene: NA
clone size: few
CDR3 DNA: TGTGCCAGCAGTCCCGGCGGGATGATCTACGAGCAGTACTTC
CDR3 protein: CASSPGGMIYEQYF

CDR3 length: 15
V gene: TRBV28
J gene: TRBJ1-3
D gene: NA
clone size: NA
CDR3 DNA: TGTGCCACCGCCCGAGCGAAAGGCTCTGGAAACACCATATATTTT
CDR3 protein: CATARAKGSGNTIYF

CDR3 length: 14
V gene: TRBV29-1
J gene: TRBJ2-3
D gene: TRBD2
clone size: few
CDR3 DNA: TGCAGCGCGAGCGGGACGGGCGGCACAGATACGCAGTATTTT
CDR3 protein: CSASGTGGTDTQYF

CDR3 length: 15
V gene: TRBV20-1
J gene: TRBJ2-1
D gene: NA
clone size: many
CDR3 DNA: TGCAGTGCCCCCGACAGGTCTCAGTCGAAGGGTGAGCAGTTCTTC
CDR3 protein: CSAPDRSQSKGEQFF

CDR3 length: 16
V gene: TRBV20-1
J gene: TRBJ2-3
D gene: TRBD2
clone size: few
CDR3 DNA: TGCAGTGCTAGAGATCGGGCTAGCGGGAACACAGATACGCAGTATTTT
CDR3 protein: CSARDRASGNTDTQYF

CDR3 length: 17
V gene: TRBV12-3/TRBV12-4
J gene: TRBJ1-1
D gene: NA
clone size: many
CDR3 DNA: TGTGCCAGCAGCATCACGGGGAGGGAAAGTCTGAGCTCTGAAGCTTTCTTT
CDR3 protein: CASSITGRESLSSEAFF

CDR3 length: 13
V gene: TRBV6-1
J gene: TRBJ2-7
D gene: NA
clone size: NA
CDR3 DNA: TGTGCCAGCTGCCCGACCCAATTTGGCGAGCAGTACTTC
CDR3 protein: CASCPTQFGEQYF

CDR3 length: 15
V gene: TRBV7-9
J gene: TRBJ1-1
D gene: NA
clone size: few
CDR3 DNA: TGTGCCAGCAGCTTAGTCCGGGAAGGGATCACTGAAGCTTTCTTT
CDR3 protein: CASSLVREGITEAFF

CDR3 length: 18
V gene: TRBV12-3/TRBV12-4
J gene: TRBJ2-6
D gene: NA
clone size: few
CDR3 DNA: TGTGCCAGCAGTTTAGCGCTAGTTCGCCTCTCTGGGGCCAACGTCCTGACTTTC
CDR3 protein: CASSLALVRLSGANVLTF

CDR3 length: 15
V gene: TRBV12-3/TRBV12-4
J gene: TRBJ2-5
D gene: TRBD1
clone size: NA
CDR3 DNA: TGTGCCAGCAGTCCTCTACACAGGGGATGGGAGACCCAGTACTTC
CDR3 protein: CASSPLHRGWETQYF

CDR3 length: 16
V gene: TRBV15
J gene: TRBJ2-7
D gene: NA
clone size: NA
CDR3 DNA: TGTGCCACCAGCAGATCCTGGGAGGACATATCCTACGAGCAGTACTTC
CDR3 protein: CATSRSWEDISYEQYF

CDR3 length: 13
V gene: TRBV12-3/TRBV12-4
J gene: TRBJ2-7
D gene: NA
clone size: many
CDR3 DNA: TGTGCCAGCAGTTTCTCGACTAGCTACGAGCAGTACTTC
CDR3 protein: CASSFSTSYEQYF

CDR3 length: 19
V gene: TRBV12-3/TRBV12-4
J gene: TRBJ2-2
D gene: TRBD1
clone size: few
CDR3 DNA: TGTGCCAGCAGTTTAGGGACAGGGATACCTTTTTCCCTCACCGGGGAGCTGTTTTTT
CDR3 protein: CASSLGTGIPFSLTGELFF

CDR3 length: 12
V gene: TRBV29-1
J gene: TRBJ1-1
D gene: NA
clone size: NA
CDR3 DNA: TGCAGAGATGAAGATCTCGGGGCTGAAGCTTTCTTT
CDR3 protein: CRDEDLGAEAFF

CDR3 length: 18
V gene: TRBV9
J gene: TRBJ2-3
D gene: TRBD2
clone size: NA
CDR3 DNA: TGTGCCAGCAGCGCTGGGGCTTGGGGTAGCGGGAGCACAGATACGCAGTATTTT
CDR3 protein: CASSAGAWGSGSTDTQYF

CDR3 length: 15
V gene: TRBV4-1
J gene: TRBJ2-7
D gene: NA
clone size: NA
CDR3 DNA: TGCGCCAGCAGCCAAGGGGGACTCGGGGCCTACGAGCAGTACTTC
CDR3 protein: CASSQGGLGAYEQYF

CDR3 length: 17
V gene: TRBV20-1
J gene: TRBJ1-2
D gene: NA
clone size: NA
CDR3 DNA: TGCAGTGCTAGAGAGGGGGCAGGCCCTCAAAAGGGCTATGGCTACACCTTC
CDR3 protein: CSAREGAGPQKGYGYTF

CDR3 length: 16
V gene: TRBV2
J gene: TRBJ2-1
D gene: NA
clone size: NA
CDR3 DNA: TGTGCCAGCAGTGAAGAGTACCGCGGAAACTACAATGAGCAGTTCTTC
CDR3 protein: CASSEEYRGNYNEQFF

CDR3 length: 18
V gene: TRBV18
J gene: TRBJ1-6
D gene: NA
clone size: NA
CDR3 DNA: TGTGCCAGCTCACCAATTTTGGCCGGTGCAGGGAGAAATTCACCCCTCCACTTT
CDR3 protein: CASSPILAGAGRNSPLHF

CDR3 length: 15
V gene: TRBV20-1
J gene: TRBJ1-5
D gene: NA
clone size: few
CDR3 DNA: TGCAGTGCTAGTAAGGGACACGGAAGCAATCAGCCCCAGCATTTT
CDR3 protein: CSASKGHGSNQPQHF

CDR3 length: 15
V gene: TRBV9
J gene: TRBJ2-1
D gene: TRBD2
clone size: few
CDR3 DNA: TGTGCCAGCAGCGTAGATCTAGCGGGAGAGCATGAGCAGTTCTTC
CDR3 protein: CASSVDLAGEHEQFF

CDR3 length: 14
V gene: TRBV20-1
J gene: TRBJ2-7
D gene: TRBD2
clone size: few
CDR3 DNA: TGCAGTGCTAGTAGACTAGCGGGAGGTTACGAGCAGTACTTC
CDR3 protein: CSASRLAGGYEQYF

CDR3 length: 17
V gene: TRBV5-8
J gene: TRBJ2-7
D gene: TRBD2
clone size: few
CDR3 DNA: TGTGCCAGCAGCTTCATTCGAAGCGGGAGTAAATCCTACGAGCAGTACTTC
CDR3 protein: CASSFIRSGSKSYEQYF

CDR3 length: 12
V gene: TRBV29-1
J gene: TRBJ1-2
D gene: NA
clone size: NA
CDR3 DNA: TGCAGCGTTCAAAAGGGGGACTATGGCTACACCTTC
CDR3 protein: CSVQKGDYGYTF

CDR3 length: 15
V gene: TRBV5-1
J gene: TRBJ1-1
D gene: TRBD1
clone size: many
CDR3 DNA: TGCGCCAGCAGCTTGGTACAGGGGGGTAGCACTGAAGCTTTCTTT
CDR3 protein: CASSLVQGGSTEAFF

CDR3 length: 18
V gene: TRBV6-1
J gene: TRBJ2-3
D gene: TRBD2
clone size: few
CDR3 DNA: TGTGCCAGCAATGAAGGGTCGTCGCTAGCGGGGGGCAGGGATACGCAGTATTTT
CDR3 protein: CASNEGSSLAGGRDTQYF

CDR3 length: 22
V gene: TRBV13
J gene: TRBJ2-2
D gene: TRBD2
clone size: NA
CDR3 DNA: TGTGCCAGCAGCAGTATTTTCCGAAGACTAGCGGGGGGTTTAACGAACACCGGGGAGCTGTTTTTT
CDR3 protein: CASSSIFRRLAGGLTNTGELFF

CDR3 length: 15
V gene: TRBV10-3
J gene: TRBJ1-5
D gene: NA
clone size: NA
CDR3 DNA: TGTGCCATCAGTGAGTCGGTGGGGGGAAATCAGCCCCAGCATTTT
CDR3 protein: CAISESVGGNQPQHF

CDR3 length: 14
V gene: TRBV29-1
J gene: TRBJ2-1
D gene: NA
clone size: few
CDR3 DNA: TGCAGCGGAACCTCCGGCAGGGGCTACAATGAGCAGTTCTTC
CDR3 protein: CSGTSGRGYNEQFF

CDR3 length: 14
V gene: TRBV5-1
J gene: TRBJ2-1
D gene: TRBD2
clone size: NA
CDR3 DNA: TGCGCCAGCAGCTTGGGCGGGAGCGGGGGTGAGCAGTTCTTC
CDR3 protein: CASSLGGSGGEQFF

CDR3 length: 19
V gene: TRBV6-5
J gene: TRBJ2-3
D gene: TRBD2
clone size: many
CDR3 DNA: TGTGCCAGCAGTTACACCACTTACATGGGGGAGGGTCACACAGATACGCAGTATTTT
CDR3 protein: CASSYTTYMGEGHTDTQYF

CDR3 length: 13
V gene: TRBV15
J gene: TRBJ1-2
D gene: NA
clone size: once
CDR3 DNA: TGTGCCACCAGCAGTACACAGAACTATGGCTACACCTTC
CDR3 protein: CATSSTQNYGYTF

CDR3 length: 16
V gene: TRBV2
J gene: TRBJ2-7
D gene: NA
clone size: NA
CDR3 DNA: TGTGCCAGCAGCGGGAACCCGGGCCTAAGCTCCTACGAGCAGTACTTC
CDR3 protein: CASSGNPGLSSYEQYF

CDR3 length: 13
V gene: TRBV12-3/TRBV12-4
J gene: TRBJ1-1
D gene: NA
clone size: NA
CDR3 DNA: TGTGCCAGCAGTCCGCAGGGGTCCACTGAAGCTTTCTTT
CDR3 protein: CASSPQGSTEAFF

CDR3 length: 16
V gene: TRBV19
J gene: TRBJ2-1
D gene: NA
clone size: few
CDR3 DNA: TGTGCCAGTAGTATAAAGGGTCGGGAAGGAGGGAATGAGCAGTTCTTC
CDR3 protein: CASSIKGREGGNEQFF

CDR3 length: 16
V gene: TRBV11-2
J gene: TRBJ2-1
D gene: TRBD2
clone size: many
CDR3 DNA: TGTGCCAGCAGCTTAGATGGGGGACTAGCGGGACTTGAGCAGTTCTTC
CDR3 protein: CASSLDGGLAGLEQFF

CDR3 length: 18
V gene: TRBV5-1
J gene: TRBJ2-7
D gene: TRBD2
clone size: few
CDR3 DNA: TGCGCCAGCAGCTTGGTGGCCTTTGTAGCGGGAGATGCCTACGAGCAGTACTTC
CDR3 protein: CASSLVAFVAGDAYEQYF

CDR3 length: 15
V gene: TRBV12-3/TRBV12-4
J gene: TRBJ2-5
D gene: NA
clone size: few
CDR3 DNA: TGTGCCAGCAGCCCAAACCTCGCGAGGGAAGAGACCCAGTACTTC
CDR3 protein: CASSPNLAREETQYF